The source of this T cell receptor (beta chain) is a study of T cells in women clearing cervical HPV infection. Germline CDR1 and CDR2: DFQATT and SNEGSKA (reference sequence). This CDR3 is built from 13 residues. The trim removed 6 bases at V and 4 bases at J, leaving 4 bases unmatched. Findings and caveats of the study: TRBV6-7 abundance was lower in cases than controls (around 0.1% versus 0.15%). CIN3+ cases had significantly higher TCR richness than controls; evenness did not differ.

Dot-blot hybridization genotyped cervical HPV amplified with MY09/MY11 PCR. The table came from immunoSEQ multiplex PCR; TCRdb's copy has only in-frame clones and leaves some out. This sample's clone table lists approximately 39,000 clones. Turning to this clone: Its target is unknown. Coverage ceases 3 residues before the CDR3 finishes, and the germline J gene fills in the end.

The rearrangement links TRBV20-1 to TRBJ2-7; 12 bases are a match to TRBD2. Sequences were obtained from blood buffy coat. This receptor was obtained from a woman between 18 and 75 years old with a cervical HPV16 infection that either progressed to CIN3+ or cleared (not recorded which). CDR3 loop: CSALAGGPYEQYF. The sequenced CDR3 bases are TGCAGTGCCCTAGCGGGAGGGCCTTACGAG.